The clone carrying this T cell receptor (beta chain) has just a few counts. This sample was taken from a study of OX40 agonist ivuxolimab in advanced cancers. Study context: The dose of intravenous ivuxolimab that patients received every 2 weeks ranged from 0.01 to 10 mg/kg.

This table comes from immunoSEQ multiplex PCR, and its TCRdb copy is limited to in-frame clones, with some not included. This table has 75,000 to 100,000 clones, roughly nine tenths appearing once. V lost 0 bases and J lost 4, with 6 bases in between. The CDR3 totals 13 residues. From germline, CDR1 is MGHRA and CDR2 YSYEKL. The clonotype comes from an adult with an advanced solid tumor such as melanoma, head and neck, liver or kidney cancer. The J gene is TRBJ1-2, the V gene TRBV4-1; D gene uncertain. The starting material was CD4+ or CD8+ T cells sorted from blood, obtained in a trial of the OX40 agonist ivuxolimab. Here the CDR3 reads CASSQEGTYGYTF. The CDR3 DNA reads TGCGCCAGCAGCCAAGAGGGTACCTATGGCTACACCTTC.